This entry lists 22 T cell receptor beta chains sequenced from one sample in a study of blood T cell repertoires in COVID-19. Only in-frame clones appear in the TCRdb table, and some are missing; sequencing was by immunoSEQ multiplex PCR. The repertoire has around 300,000 clones, approximately 93% of them found once; the top ten carry over 2%. Sequenced input: peripheral blood. These receptors originate from a woman in her 30s with COVID-19, enrolled during active disease.

The chain is built from TRBV12-3 or TRBV12-4 and TRBJ1-5, with D unclear. The V gene lost 5 bases and the J gene lost 1 base, with 6 bases spanning the gap. CDR3 length: 13 amino acids. CDR3 sequence: CASSIRSNQPQHF. CDR3 nucleotides: TGTGCCAGCAGTATCAGGAGCAATCAGCCCCAGCATTTT.

This chain joins TRBV27 and TRBJ1-1, with TRBD1 matching over 9 bases. This CDR3 spans 17 amino acids. Germline CDR1 MNHEY, CDR2 SMNVEV (reference sequence). V lost 2 bases and J lost 0; bases outside the gene matches: 7. The CDR3 coding sequence is TGTGCCAGCAGTTTAGGGACAGGGTCCCCCATGAACACTGAAGCTTTCTTT. Residues: CASSLGTGSPMNTEAFF.

The chain has TRBV7-6 and TRBJ2-3; 8 bases are a match to TRBD1. This CDR3 spans 15 amino acids. CDR1 and CDR2 from the germline V gene are SGHVS and FNYEAQ. The ends lost 1 base at V and 4 bases at J; junction bases unmatched: 4. The CDR3 loop is CASSLGTGPADTQYF. CDR3 in DNA: TGTGCCAGCAGCTTAGGGACAGGGCCCGCAGATACGCAGTATTTT.

The CDR3 coding sequence is TGTGCCAGCAGTTTCGGACAGCCCACAATCAACACTGAAGCTTTCTTT. This gives the protein CASSFGQPTINTEAFF. V gene TRBV28 combines with J gene TRBJ1-1, with D tentatively TRBD1 (6 bases). This CDR3 has 16 amino acids. V was pared by 3 bases and J by 2 bases, with 16 bases between. CDR1 and CDR2 (germline): MDHEN, SYDVKM.

The chain couples TRBV25-1 to TRBJ1-1, with D perhaps TRBD1 (5 bases). Trimming removed 3 bases at V and 6 bases at J, with 17 bases between. Germline V lookup: CDR1 MGHDK, CDR2 SYGVNS. There are 15 residues in the CDR3. CDR3 loop: CASSEIGGLSAEAFF. Here the CDR3 DNA reads TGTGCCAGCAGTGAGATCGGGGGATTGTCGGCTGAAGCTTTCTTT.

This chain uses TRBV18 with TRBJ1-1, with D tentatively TRBD1 (5 bases). V was pared by 2 bases and J by 7 bases, with 11 bases between. CDR3 size: 13 residues. Per the germline V gene, CDR1 is KGHSH and CDR2 is LQKENI. CDR3 amino acids: CASSPMATVEAFF. CDR3 bases: TGTGCCAGCTCACCAATGGCGACAGTTGAAGCTTTCTTT.

The rearrangement joins TRBV6-1 to TRBJ2-1, with D possibly being TRBD1 (6 bases). The germline CDR1 and CDR2 sequences are MNHNS and SASEGT. V was shortened by 2 bases and J by 4 bases, with 15 bases between the two germline ends. This CDR3 spans 16 amino acids. The CDR3, as DNA: TGTGCCAGCAGTGAATGGGGGACACCGGAATACAATGAGCAGTTCTTC. This sequence encodes CASSEWGTPEYNEQFF.

V is TRBV7-9 and J is TRBJ2-6; 8 nucleotides agree with TRBD1. The ends lost 3 bases at V and 4 bases at J; junction bases unmatched: 11. Germline CDR1 reads SEHNR; CDR2 reads FQNEAQ (reference sequence). The CDR3 runs to 18 residues. The CDR3 region has the DNA TGTGCCAGCAGCTTTAGTGGACAGGGCCTAACCGGGGCCAACGTCCTGACTTTC. It encodes CASSFSGQGLTGANVLTF.

The chain is built from TRBV10-3 and TRBJ2-1; 7 bases fit TRBD1. Trimming removed 6 bases from V and 2 bases from J; junction bases left unmatched: 4. The CDR3 covers 14 residues. Germline CDR1 reads ENHRY; CDR2 reads SYGVKD. CDR3 DNA sequence: TGTGCCATCAGCTTCGGGACAGCCTACAATGAGCAGTTCTTC. Residues: CAISFGTAYNEQFF.

This rearrangement joins TRBV28 to TRBJ2-7, with TRBD1 matching over 8 bases. Germline V gives CDR1 MDHEN, CDR2 SYDVKM. V shed 6 bases, J shed 4 bases, and the junction held 11 bases outside the gene matches. This CDR3 is 15 amino acids long. DNA of the CDR3: TGTGCCAGCAGCCGACCGGGACAGGCGCAATACGAGCAGTACTTC. Its translation: CASSRPGQAQYEQYF.

The V call is TRBV5-1, the J call TRBJ2-2; the D gene is possibly TRBD2 (5 bases). The CDR3 contains 16 residues. V was cut by 1 base and J by 8 bases, with 18 bases left in between. CDR1 and CDR2 (germline): SGHRS, YFSETQ. CDR3 sequence reads: CASSLTAGGSSGELFF. CDR3 DNA: TGCGCCAGCAGCTTGACTGCTGGCGGGTCCTCGGGGGAGCTGTTTTTT.

The J gene is TRBJ2-2, the V gene TRBV3-1 (or the pseudogene TRBV3-2); TRBD2 is a possible D gene (5 bases). There are 14 residues in the CDR3. In germline, CDR1 is LGHDT, CDR2 YNNKEL (reference sequence). V was clipped by 3 bases and J by 6 bases, with 11 bases between them. Here the CDR3 reads CASSQGVAAGELFF. The CDR3 DNA sequence: TGTGCCAGCAGCCAGGGAGTAGCAGCCGGGGAGCTGTTTTTT.

This chain connects TRBV28 to TRBJ2-1, with 8 bases lining up with TRBD2. After removal of 7 bases from V and 7 bases from J, the junction contained 18 bases not matched to a gene. The CDR3 runs to 17 residues. CDR1 and CDR2 (germline): MDHEN, SYDVKM. CDR3: CASTRTSFGGRRNEQFF. In DNA form, the CDR3 reads TGTGCCAGCACCCGAACCTCTTTTGGCGGGAGGCGGAATGAGCAGTTCTTC.

The chain uses TRBV27 and TRBJ2-5; 7 nucleotides agree with TRBD2. The J segment lost 4 bases and the V segment lost 3 bases, leaving 5 bases of the junction unmatched. The CDR3 is 14 residues long. Germline CDR1 and CDR2: MNHEY and SMNVEV (reference sequence). The CDR3 loop is CASSLSWGGETQYF. CDR3 in DNA: TGTGCCAGCAGTTTGAGCTGGGGGGGAGAGACCCAGTACTTC.

This clone was counted a single time. The chain links TRBV24-1 to TRBJ2-5; the D gene is possibly TRBD2 (8 bases). The CDR3 has 16 amino acids. Per germline, CDR1 KGHDR and CDR2 SFDVKD. The V end lost 7 bases, the J end lost 2 bases, and 19 bases lay between the germline ends. CDR3 sequence: CATSSQGVAGQETQYF. The CDR3 bases are TGTGCCACCAGCTCCCAGGGGGTAGCGGGACAAGAGACCCAGTACTTC.

The rearrangement uses TRBV29-1 and TRBJ2-5, with D possibly TRBD1 on 6 matching bases. This CDR3 contains 13 residues. The ends were cut back, 3 bases at V and 1 base at J, with 9 bases in the middle. Germline CDR1 and CDR2: SQVTM and ANQGSEA. CDR3 residues: CSVDPGVQETQYF. CDR3 DNA sequence: TGCAGCGTTGATCCAGGGGTCCAAGAGACCCAGTACTTC.

The chain couples TRBV19 to TRBJ2-5, with a possible D match to TRBD2 (6 bases). The V end was cut by 5 bases, the J end by 4 bases, with 14 bases between. The CDR3 is 14 amino acids. Germline CDR1 reads LNHDA; CDR2 reads SQIVND (reference sequence). CDR3 region: CASSVRVGGETQYF. DNA of the CDR3: TGTGCCAGTAGTGTACGGGTGGGAGGAGAGACCCAGTACTTC.

The rearrangement joins TRBV6-1 to TRBJ1-1, with D maybe TRBD1 (6 bases). CDR1 and CDR2 from the germline V gene are MNHNS and SASEGT. Trimming pared 2 bases from V and 1 base from J, leaving 11 bases between. This CDR3 is 15 amino acids long. CDR3 nucleotides: TGTGCCAGCAGTGAACAGGGGTCGGCGAACACTGAAGCTTTCTTT. Residues: CASSEQGSANTEAFF.

CDR3 sequence: CASATATGNYEQYF. The CDR3 DNA reads TGTGCCAGTGCTACCGCGACAGGGAACTACGAGCAGTACTTC. The rearrangement links TRBV19 to TRBJ2-7; 7 positions agree with TRBD1. This CDR3 has 14 residues. Unmatched junction bases numbered 10, after V lost 8 bases and J lost 3 bases. Germline V lookup: CDR1 LNHDA, CDR2 SQIVND (reference sequence).

The chain is built from TRBV28 and TRBJ2-1; D uncertain. CDR3 length: 13 amino acids. Trimming stripped 3 bases from V and 3 bases from J, with 6 bases between. The V gene's germline CDR1 is MDHEN and CDR2 SYDVKM. The CDR3 loop reads CASSFLVYNEQFF. DNA of the CDR3: TGTGCCAGCAGTTTTTTAGTCTACAATGAGCAGTTCTTC.

The chain has TRBV2 and TRBJ2-7, with D perhaps matching TRBD1 (5 bases). Between the trimmed V and J ends, which lost 5 bases and 0 bases, there was a span of 11 bases. CDR3 size: 14 residues. The germline gives CDR1 SNHLY, CDR2 FYNNEI. Here the CDR3 DNA reads TGTGCCAGCAGTAAGACAGTCCACTCCTACGAGCAGTACTTC. Translation: CASSKTVHSYEQYF.

This chain's CDR3 is CAIRESDRGTEAFF. CDR3 DNA: TGTGCCATCAGGGAATCGGACAGGGGAACTGAAGCTTTCTTT. The gene calls are TRBV10-3 and TRBJ1-1; 9 nucleotides agree with TRBD1. The CDR3 spans 14 residues. Germline V gene sequence: CDR1 ENHRY, CDR2 SYGVKD. V shed 6 bases and J 5 bases; nucleotides not matched to a gene: 7.